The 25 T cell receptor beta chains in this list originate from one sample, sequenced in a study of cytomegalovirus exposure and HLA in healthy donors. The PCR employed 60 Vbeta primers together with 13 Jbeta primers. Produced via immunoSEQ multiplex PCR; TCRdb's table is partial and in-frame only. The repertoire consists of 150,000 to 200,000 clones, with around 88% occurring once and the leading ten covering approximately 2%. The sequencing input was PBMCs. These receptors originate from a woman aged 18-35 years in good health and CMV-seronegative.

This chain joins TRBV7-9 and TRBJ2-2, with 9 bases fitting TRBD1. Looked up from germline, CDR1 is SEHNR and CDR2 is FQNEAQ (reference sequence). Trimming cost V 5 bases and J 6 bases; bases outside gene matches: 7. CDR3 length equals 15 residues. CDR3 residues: CASSPTGGAAGELFF. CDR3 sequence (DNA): TGTGCCAGCAGCCCAACAGGGGGCGCCGCCGGGGAGCTGTTTTTT.

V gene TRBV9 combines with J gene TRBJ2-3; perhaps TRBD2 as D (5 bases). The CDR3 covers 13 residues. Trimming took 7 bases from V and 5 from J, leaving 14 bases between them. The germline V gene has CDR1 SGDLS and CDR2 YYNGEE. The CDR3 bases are TGTGCCAGCCGTGAGGGATTAGGAGATACGCAGTATTTT. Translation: CASREGLGDTQYF.

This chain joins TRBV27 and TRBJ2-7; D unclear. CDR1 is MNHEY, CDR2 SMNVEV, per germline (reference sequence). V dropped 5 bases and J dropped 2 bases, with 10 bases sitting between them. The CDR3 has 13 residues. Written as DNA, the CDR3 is TGTGCCAGCAGTATCCTCCCCCCCTACGAGCAGTACTTC. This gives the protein CASSILPPYEQYF.

The CDR3 spells CASSPIGARTRFYEQYF. The CDR3 DNA is TGTGCCAGCTCACCAATTGGGGCGCGGACTAGGTTCTACGAGCAGTACTTC. This chain links TRBV18 with TRBJ2-7, with 7 bases fitting TRBD2. CDR3 length: 17 residues. The V segment lost 2 bases and the J segment 3 bases; nucleotides outside the gene matches: 13. Germline CDR1 and CDR2: KGHSH and LQKENI.

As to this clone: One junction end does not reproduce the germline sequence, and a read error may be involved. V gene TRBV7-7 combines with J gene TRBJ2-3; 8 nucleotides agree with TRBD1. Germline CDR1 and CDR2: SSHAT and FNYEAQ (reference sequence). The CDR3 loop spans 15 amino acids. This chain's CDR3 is CASSSGTGQTDTQYF. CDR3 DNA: TGTGCTAGCAGCTCCGGGACAGGCCAAACAGATACGCAGTATTTT.

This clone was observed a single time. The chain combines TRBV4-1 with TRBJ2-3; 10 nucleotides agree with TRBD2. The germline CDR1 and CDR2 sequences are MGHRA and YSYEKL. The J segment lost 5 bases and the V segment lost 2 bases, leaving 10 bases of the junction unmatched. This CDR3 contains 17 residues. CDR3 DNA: TGCGCCAGCAGCCAATCCAACGTGGTAGCGGGAGGAGATACGCAGTATTTT. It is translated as CASSQSNVVAGGDTQYF.

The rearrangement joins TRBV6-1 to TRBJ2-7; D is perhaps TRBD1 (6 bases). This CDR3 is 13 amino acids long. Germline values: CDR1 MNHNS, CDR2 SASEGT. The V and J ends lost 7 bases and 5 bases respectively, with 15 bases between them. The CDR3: CASNLVWGHEQYF. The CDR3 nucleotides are TGTGCCAGCAACCTCGTTTGGGGGCACGAGCAGTACTTC.

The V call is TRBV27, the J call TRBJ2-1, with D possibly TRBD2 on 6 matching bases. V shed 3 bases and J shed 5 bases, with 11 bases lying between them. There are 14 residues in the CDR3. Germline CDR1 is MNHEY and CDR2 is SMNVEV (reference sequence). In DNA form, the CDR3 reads TGTGCCAGCAGTTTGGCCGGGACTCACAATGAGCAGTTCTTC. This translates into CASSLAGTHNEQFF.

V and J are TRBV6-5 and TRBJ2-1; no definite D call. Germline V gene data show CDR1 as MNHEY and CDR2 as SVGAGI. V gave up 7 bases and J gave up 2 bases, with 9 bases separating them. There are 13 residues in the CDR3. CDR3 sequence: CASTVSPYNEQFF. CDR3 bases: TGTGCCAGCACGGTCTCCCCCTACAATGAGCAGTTCTTC.

For the CDR3, the DNA is TGTGCCAGCAGCGTAGAATGGGCCAATGGCTACACCTTC. Encoded protein: CASSVEWANGYTF. The J gene is TRBJ1-2, the V gene TRBV9; D gene unclear. Germline-derived CDR1 and CDR2 are SGDLS and YYNGEE. V lost 0 bases, J lost 6 bases, and 9 bases lay in between. The CDR3 spans 13 residues. Filled out from reference TRBV9 and TRBJ1-2, the complete variable domain reads DSGVTQTPKHLITATGQRVTLRCSPRSGDLSVYWYQQSLDQGLQFLIQYYNGEERAKGNILERFSAQQFPDLHSELNLSSLELGDSALYFCASSVEWANGYTFGSGTRLTVV.

This CDR3 reads CAWVGRGREYGYTF. Here the CDR3 DNA reads TGTGCCTGGGTGGGCAGGGGGCGCGAATATGGCTACACCTTC. This chain uses TRBV30 with TRBJ1-2; 8 nucleotides agree with TRBD1. The junction had 10 bases not matched to a gene; V was cut back by 5 bases and J by 5 bases. Per germline, CDR1 GTSNPN and CDR2 SVGIG (reference sequence). The CDR3 spans 14 residues.

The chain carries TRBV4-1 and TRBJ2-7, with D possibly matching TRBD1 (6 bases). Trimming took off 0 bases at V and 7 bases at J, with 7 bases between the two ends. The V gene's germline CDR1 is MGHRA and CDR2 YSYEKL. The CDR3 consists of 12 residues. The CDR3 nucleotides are TGCGCCAGCAGCCAAGATAGGGGGGAGCAGTACTTC. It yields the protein CASSQDRGEQYF.

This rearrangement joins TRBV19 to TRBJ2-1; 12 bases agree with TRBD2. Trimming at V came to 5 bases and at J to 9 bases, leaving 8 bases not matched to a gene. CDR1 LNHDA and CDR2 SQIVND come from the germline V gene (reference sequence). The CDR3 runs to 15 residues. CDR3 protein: CASSVGLAGTSEQFF. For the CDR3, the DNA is TGTGCCAGTAGTGTAGGACTAGCGGGAACGAGTGAGCAGTTCTTC.

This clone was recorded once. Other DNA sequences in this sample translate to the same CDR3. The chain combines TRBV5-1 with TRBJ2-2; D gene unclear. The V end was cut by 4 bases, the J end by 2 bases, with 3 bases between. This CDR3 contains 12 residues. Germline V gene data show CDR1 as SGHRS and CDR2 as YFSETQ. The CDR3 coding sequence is TGCGCCAGCAGCCCTAACACCGGGGAGCTGTTTTTT. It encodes CASSPNTGELFF.

CDR3 nucleotides: TGTGCCAGCAGCACTACTAGCGCAGAGACCCAGTACTTC. This translates into CASSTTSAETQYF. V usage is TRBV11-2 and J usage is TRBJ2-5; TRBD2 matches 7 bases. CDR1 is SGHAT and CDR2 is FQNNGV in the germline V gene. The CDR3 runs 13 residues. With 5 bases clipped from V and 4 bases from J, the junction kept 4 bases outside the gene matches.

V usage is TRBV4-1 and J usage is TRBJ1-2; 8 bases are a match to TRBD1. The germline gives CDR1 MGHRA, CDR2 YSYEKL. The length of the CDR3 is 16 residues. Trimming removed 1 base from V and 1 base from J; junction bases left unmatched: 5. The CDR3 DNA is TGCGCCAGCAGCCAAGTATACAGGGGGAATAACTATGGCTACACCTTC. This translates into CASSQVYRGNNYGYTF.

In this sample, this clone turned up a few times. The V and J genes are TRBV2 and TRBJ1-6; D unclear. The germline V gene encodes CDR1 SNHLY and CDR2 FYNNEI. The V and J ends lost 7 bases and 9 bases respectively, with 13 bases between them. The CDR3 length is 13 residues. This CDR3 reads CASTPTPSSPLHF. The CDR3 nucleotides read TGTGCCAGCACCCCGACACCCTCTTCACCCCTCCACTTT.

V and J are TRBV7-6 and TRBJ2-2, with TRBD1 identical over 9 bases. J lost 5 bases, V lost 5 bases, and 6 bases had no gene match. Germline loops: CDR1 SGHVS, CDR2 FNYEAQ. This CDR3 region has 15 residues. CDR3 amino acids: CASSQPGQGTGELFF. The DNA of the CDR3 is TGTGCCAGCAGCCAACCGGGACAGGGAACCGGGGAGCTGTTTTTT.

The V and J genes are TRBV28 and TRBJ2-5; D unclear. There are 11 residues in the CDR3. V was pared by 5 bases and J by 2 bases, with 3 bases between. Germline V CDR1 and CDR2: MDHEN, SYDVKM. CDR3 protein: CASSHQETQYF. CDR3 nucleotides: TGTGCCAGCAGTCATCAAGAGACCCAGTACTTC.

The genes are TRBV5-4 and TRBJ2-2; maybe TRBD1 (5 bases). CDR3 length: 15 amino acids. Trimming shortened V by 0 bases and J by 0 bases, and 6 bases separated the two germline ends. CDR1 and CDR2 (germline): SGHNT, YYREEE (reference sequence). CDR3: CASSLEGPNTGELFF. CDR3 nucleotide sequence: TGTGCCAGCAGCTTGGAGGGGCCGAACACCGGGGAGCTGTTTTTT.

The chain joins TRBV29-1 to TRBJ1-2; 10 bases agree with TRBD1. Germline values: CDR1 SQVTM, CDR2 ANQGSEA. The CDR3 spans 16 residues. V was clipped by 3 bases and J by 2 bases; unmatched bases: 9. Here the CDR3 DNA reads TGCAGCGTTGAGGTCGCTCCGGGACAGGGGAACTATGGCTACACCTTC. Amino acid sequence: CSVEVAPGQGNYGYTF.

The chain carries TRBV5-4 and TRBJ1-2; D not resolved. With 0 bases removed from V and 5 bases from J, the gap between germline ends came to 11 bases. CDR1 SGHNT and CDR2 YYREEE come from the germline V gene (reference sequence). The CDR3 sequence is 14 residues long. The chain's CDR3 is CASSLDLGWYGYTF. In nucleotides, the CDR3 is TGTGCCAGCAGCTTGGATCTGGGCTGGTATGGCTACACCTTC.

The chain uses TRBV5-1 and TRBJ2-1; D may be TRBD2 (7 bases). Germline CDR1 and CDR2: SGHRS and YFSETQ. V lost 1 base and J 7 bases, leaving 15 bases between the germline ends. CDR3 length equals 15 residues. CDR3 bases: TGCGCCAGCAGCTTGAGGGGGGGGCTAGGAAATGAGCAGTTCTTC. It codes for CASSLRGGLGNEQFF. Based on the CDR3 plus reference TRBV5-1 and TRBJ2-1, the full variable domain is KAGVTQTPRYLIKTRGQQVTLSCSPISGHRSVSWYQQTPGQGLQFLFEYFSETQRNKGNFPGRFSGRQFSNSRSEMNVSTLELGDSALYLCASSLRGGLGNEQFFGPGTRLTVL.

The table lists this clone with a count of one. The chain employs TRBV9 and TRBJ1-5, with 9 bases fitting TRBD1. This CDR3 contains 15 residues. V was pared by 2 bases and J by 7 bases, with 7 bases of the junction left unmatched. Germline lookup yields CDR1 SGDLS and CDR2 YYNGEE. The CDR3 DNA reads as TGTGCCAGCAGCGTGGGGGACAGGGCTGGGCAGCCCCAGCATTTT. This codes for CASSVGDRAGQPQHF.

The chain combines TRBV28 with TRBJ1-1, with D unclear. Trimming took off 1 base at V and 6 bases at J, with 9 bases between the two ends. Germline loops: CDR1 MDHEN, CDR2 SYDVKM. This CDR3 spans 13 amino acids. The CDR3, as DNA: TGTGCCAGCAGTTTATCAGGATCCCCTGAAGCTTTCTTT. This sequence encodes CASSLSGSPEAFF. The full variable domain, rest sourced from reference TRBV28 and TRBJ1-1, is DVKVTQSSRYLVKRTGEKVFLECVQDMDHENMFWYRQDPGLGLRLIYFSYDVKMKEKGDIPEGYSVSREKKERFSLILESASTNQTSMYLCASSLSGSPEAFFGQGTRLTVV.